This T cell receptor (beta chain) is drawn from a study of T cell responses to AZD1222 COVID-19 vaccine. Overall study findings and caveats: Seropositivity was recorded at baseline in only a handful of AZD1222 recipients. Donor demographics were predominantly white British with a female majority; clonal diversity may be underestimated. Mapped onto spike, vaccine-associated CD4 TCRs spanned it and were dominant at 160-218 and 743-854.

Trimming pared 4 bases from V and 6 bases from J, leaving 19 bases between. Germline loops: CDR1 SGDLS, CDR2 YYNGEE. This CDR3 contains 16 residues. The data were produced by immunoSEQ multiplex PCR, yet TCRdb's version contains in-frame clones alone and is incomplete. The table has approximately 190,000 clones, 93% seen once; the top ten hold 1%. As concerns this clone: What it binds is not known.

The chain employs TRBV9 and TRBJ1-4; possible D gene TRBD1, 5 bases. Sequences were derived from peripheral blood, sampled 28 days after the second AZD1222 dose. This TCR came from an adult who received the AZD1222 COVID-19 vaccine. The CDR3 DNA sequence: TGTGCCAGCAGCCCGCGTCACGGAGGGGCTGATGAAAAACTGTTTTTT. This codes for CASSPRHGGADEKLFF.